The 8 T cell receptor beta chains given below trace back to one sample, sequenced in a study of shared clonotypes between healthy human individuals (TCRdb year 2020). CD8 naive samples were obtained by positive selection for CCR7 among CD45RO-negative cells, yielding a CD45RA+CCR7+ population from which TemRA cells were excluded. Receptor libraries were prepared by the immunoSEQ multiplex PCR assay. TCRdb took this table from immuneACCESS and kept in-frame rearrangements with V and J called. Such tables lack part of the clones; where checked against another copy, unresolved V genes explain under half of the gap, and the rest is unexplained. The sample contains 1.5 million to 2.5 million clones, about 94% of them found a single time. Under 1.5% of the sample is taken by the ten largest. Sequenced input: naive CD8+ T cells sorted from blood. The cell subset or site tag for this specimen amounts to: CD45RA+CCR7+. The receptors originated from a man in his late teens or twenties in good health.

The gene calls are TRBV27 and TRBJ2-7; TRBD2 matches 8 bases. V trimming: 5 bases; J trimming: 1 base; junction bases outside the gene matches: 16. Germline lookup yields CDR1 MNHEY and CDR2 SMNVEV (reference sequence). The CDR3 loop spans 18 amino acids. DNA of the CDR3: TGTGCCAGCAGTCCGCTATGGGCGGGAGGCTTATCTTCCTACGAGCAGTACTTC. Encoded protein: CASSPLWAGGLSSYEQYF.

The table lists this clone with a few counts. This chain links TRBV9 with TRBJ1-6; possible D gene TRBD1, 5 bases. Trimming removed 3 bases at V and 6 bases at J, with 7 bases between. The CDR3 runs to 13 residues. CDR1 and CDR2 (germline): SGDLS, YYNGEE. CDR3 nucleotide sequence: TGTGCCAGCAGCGCCACAGGTAATTCACCCCTCCACTTT. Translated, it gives CASSATGNSPLHF. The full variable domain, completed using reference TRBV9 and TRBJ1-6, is DSGVTQTPKHLITATGQRVTLRCSPRSGDLSVYWYQQSLDQGLQFLIQYYNGEERAKGNILERFSAQQFPDLHSELNLSSLELGDSALYFCASSATGNSPLHFGNGTRLTVT.

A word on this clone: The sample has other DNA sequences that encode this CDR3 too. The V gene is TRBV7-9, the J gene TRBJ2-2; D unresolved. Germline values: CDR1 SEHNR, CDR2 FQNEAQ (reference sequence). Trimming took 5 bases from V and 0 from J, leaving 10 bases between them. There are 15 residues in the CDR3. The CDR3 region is CASSHPLTNTGELFF. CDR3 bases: TGTGCCAGCAGCCACCCCCTTACGAACACCGGGGAGCTGTTTTTT.

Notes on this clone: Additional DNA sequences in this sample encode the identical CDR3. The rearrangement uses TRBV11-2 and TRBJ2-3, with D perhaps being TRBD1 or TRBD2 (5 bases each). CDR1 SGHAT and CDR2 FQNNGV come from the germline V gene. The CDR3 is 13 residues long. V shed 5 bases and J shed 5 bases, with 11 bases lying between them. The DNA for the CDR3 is TGTGCCAGCAGCCCCGGGGCCGGAGATACGCAGTATTTT. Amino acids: CASSPGAGDTQYF.

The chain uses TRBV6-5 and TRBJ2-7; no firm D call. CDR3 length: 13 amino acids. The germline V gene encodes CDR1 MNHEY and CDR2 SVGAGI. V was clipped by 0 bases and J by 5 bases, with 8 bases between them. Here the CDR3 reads CASSYSMAHEQYF. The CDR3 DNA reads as TGTGCCAGCAGTTACTCGATGGCCCACGAGCAGTACTTC.

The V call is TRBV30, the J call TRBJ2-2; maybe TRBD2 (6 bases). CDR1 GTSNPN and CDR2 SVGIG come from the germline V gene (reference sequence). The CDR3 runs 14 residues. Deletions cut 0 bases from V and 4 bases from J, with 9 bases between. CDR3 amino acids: CAWSVSGVTGELFF. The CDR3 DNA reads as TGTGCCTGGAGTGTATCGGGGGTCACCGGGGAGCTGTTTTTT.

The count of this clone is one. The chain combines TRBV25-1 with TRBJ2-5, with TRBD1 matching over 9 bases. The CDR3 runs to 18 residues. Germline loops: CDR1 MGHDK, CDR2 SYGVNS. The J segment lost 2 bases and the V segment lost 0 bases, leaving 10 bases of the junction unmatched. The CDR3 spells CASSEYKGSGTGQETQYF. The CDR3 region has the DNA TGTGCCAGCAGTGAATATAAAGGGTCCGGGACAGGGCAAGAGACCCAGTACTTC.

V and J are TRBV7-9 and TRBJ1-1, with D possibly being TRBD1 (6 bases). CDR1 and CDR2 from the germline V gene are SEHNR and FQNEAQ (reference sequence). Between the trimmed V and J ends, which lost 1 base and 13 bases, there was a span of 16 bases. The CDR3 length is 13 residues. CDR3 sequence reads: CASSLESARGNFF. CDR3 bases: TGTGCCAGCAGCTTAGAGTCGGCCAGGGGAAATTTCTTT. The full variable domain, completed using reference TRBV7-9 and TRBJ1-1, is DTGVSQNPRHKITKRGQNVTFRCDPISEHNRLYWYRQTLGQGPEFLTYFQNEAQLEKSRLLSDRFSAERPKGSFSTLEIQRTEQGDSAMYLCASSLESARGNFFGQGTRLTVV.